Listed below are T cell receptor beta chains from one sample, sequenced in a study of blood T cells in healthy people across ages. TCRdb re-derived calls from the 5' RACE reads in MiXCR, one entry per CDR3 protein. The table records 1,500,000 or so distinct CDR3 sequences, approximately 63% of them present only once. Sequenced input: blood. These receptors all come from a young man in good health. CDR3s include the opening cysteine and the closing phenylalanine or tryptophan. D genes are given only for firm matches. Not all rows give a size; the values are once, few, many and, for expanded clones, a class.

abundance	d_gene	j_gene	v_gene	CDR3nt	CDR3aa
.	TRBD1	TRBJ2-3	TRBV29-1	TGCAGCGTTGTAACCCTTCGGACAGGGGCCACAGATACGCAGTATTTT	CSVVTLRTGATDTQYF
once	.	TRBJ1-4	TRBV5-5	TGTGCCAGCAGTCCTCAGGGGACAGAAAAACTGTTTTTT	CASSPQGTEKLFF
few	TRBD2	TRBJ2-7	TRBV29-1	TGCAGCGTCCCCGGGGGGGGGAACGAGCAGTACTTC	CSVPGGGNEQYF
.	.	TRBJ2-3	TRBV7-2	TGTGCCAGCAGCCTCAAATCGCCTTATACAGATACGCAGTATTTT	CASSLKSPYTDTQYF
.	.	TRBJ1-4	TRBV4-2	TGTGCCAGCAGCCAAGATAGGGGAAATGAAAAACTGTTTTTT	CASSQDRGNEKLFF
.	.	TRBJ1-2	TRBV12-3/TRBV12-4	TGTGCCAGCAGCCATATCGGCGTTGCCGTCGATGGCTACACCTTC	CASSHIGVAVDGYTF
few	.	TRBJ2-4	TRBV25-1	TGTGCCAGCAGTGAATATATAGGGGACAAAAACATTCAGTACTTC	CASSEYIGDKNIQYF
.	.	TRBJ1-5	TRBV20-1	TGCAGTGCTAGAGATCTCTTGGGTTCCAATCAGCCCCAGCATTTT	CSARDLLGSNQPQHF
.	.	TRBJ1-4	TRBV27	TGTGCCAGCAGTTCCTCTCGGTCCCTAGGGCTTGAACAACTGTTTTTT	CASSSSRSLGLEQLFF
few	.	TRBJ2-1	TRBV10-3	.	CAISSSGNYNEQFF
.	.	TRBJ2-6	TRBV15	TGTGCCACCAGCAGAGAAGGGGGGATTAGAGCCAACGTCCTGACTTTC	CATSREGGIRANVLTF
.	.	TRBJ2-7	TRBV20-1	TGCAGTGCTCGAAAAACAGGGACCTACGAGCAGTACTTC	CSARKTGTYEQYF
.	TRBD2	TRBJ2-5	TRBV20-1	TGCAGTGCTAGAGATAAAGAGACTAGCGGGAGGGCGGGTTTTTGGATGACCCAGTACTTC	CSARDKETSGRAGFWMTQYF
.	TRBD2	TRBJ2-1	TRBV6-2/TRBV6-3	TGTGCCAGCACCCAGCCTCGGACTAGCGGGAACAATGAGCAGTTCTTC	CASTQPRTSGNNEQFF
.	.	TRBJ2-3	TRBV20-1	TGCAGTGCCCAACGCACAGATACGCAGTATTTT	CSAQRTDTQYF
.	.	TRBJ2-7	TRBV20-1	TGCAGTGCTATGGAAGGCCCTGGCGAGCAGTACTTC	CSAMEGPGEQYF
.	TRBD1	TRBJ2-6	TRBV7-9	TGTGCCACCTCCTGGACAGGTGCCAACGTCCTGACTTTC	CATSWTGANVLTF
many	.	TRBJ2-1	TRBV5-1	TGCGCCAGCAGCTTGGGCTCGAGCTCCTACAATGAGCAGTTCTTC	CASSLGSSSYNEQFF
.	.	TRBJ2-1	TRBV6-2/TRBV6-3	TGTGCCAGCAGCGATCAGGCGGCTTCCTACAATGAGCAGTTCTTC	CASSDQAASYNEQFF
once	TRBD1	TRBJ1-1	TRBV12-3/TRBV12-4	TGTGCCAGCAGATGGACCCAGGGGGCTGAAGCTTTCTTT	CASRWTQGAEAFF
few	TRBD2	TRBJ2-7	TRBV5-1	TGCGCCAGCAGCTTTCGTGGAGGTTCGTCGGGAGGAAGGTCCTACGAGCAGTACTTC	CASSFRGGSSGGRSYEQYF
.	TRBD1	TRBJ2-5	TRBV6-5	TGTGCCAGCAGTAAAACAGGGGAAGGGGAAGAGACCCAGTACTTC	CASSKTGEGEETQYF
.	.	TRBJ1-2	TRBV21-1	TGTGCCAGCAGCAAAGCGTTTGGCCGGGCCCCCTCTAACTATGGCTACACCTTC	CASSKAFGRAPSNYGYTF
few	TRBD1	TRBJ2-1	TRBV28	TGTGCCAGCAGTTCGCCGGGACAGGGAAGTCATGAGCAGTTCTTC	CASSSPGQGSHEQFF
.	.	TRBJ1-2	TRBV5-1	TGCGCCAGCAGCCAAACAGAAAACTATGGCTACACCTTC	CASSQTENYGYTF
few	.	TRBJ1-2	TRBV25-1	TGTGCCAGCAGTGTTCTGGGAGAAGATGGCTACACCTTC	CASSVLGEDGYTF
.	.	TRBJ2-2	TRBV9	TGTGCCAGCAGCGTAGGGGATGCCGGGGAGCTGTTTTTT	CASSVGDAGELFF